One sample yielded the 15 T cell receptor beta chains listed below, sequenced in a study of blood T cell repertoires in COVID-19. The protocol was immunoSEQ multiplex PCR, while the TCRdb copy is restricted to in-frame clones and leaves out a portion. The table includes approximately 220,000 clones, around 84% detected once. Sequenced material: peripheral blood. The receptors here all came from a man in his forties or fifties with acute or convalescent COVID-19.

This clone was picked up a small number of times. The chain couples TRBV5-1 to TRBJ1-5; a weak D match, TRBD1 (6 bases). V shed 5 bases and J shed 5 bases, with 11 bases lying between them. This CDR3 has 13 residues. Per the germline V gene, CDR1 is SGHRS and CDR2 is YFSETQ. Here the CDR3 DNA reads TGCGCCAGCAGACGGGGGGCTGATCAGCCCCAGCATTTT. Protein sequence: CASRRGADQPQHF.

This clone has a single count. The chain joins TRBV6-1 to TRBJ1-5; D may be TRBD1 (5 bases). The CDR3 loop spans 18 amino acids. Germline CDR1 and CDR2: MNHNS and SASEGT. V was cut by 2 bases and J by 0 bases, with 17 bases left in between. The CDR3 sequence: CASSESPRQRYSNQPQHF. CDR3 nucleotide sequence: TGTGCCAGCAGTGAATCCCCCAGACAGCGATATAGCAATCAGCCCCAGCATTTT.

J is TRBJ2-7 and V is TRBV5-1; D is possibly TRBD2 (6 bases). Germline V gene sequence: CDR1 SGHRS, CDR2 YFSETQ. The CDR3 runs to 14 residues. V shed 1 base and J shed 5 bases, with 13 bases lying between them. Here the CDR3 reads CASSLRVSGDEQYF. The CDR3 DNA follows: TGCGCCAGCAGCTTGCGAGTGTCGGGGGACGAGCAGTACTTC.

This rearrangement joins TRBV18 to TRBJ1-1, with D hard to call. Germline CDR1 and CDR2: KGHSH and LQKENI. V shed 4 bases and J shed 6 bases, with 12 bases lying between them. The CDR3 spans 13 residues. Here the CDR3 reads CASSQLREAEAFF. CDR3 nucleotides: TGTGCCAGCTCACAACTTCGGGAAGCTGAAGCTTTCTTT.

The CDR3 loop is CASSLLDSEAFF. In DNA form, the CDR3 reads TGTGCCAGCTCACTACTCGACAGTGAAGCTTTCTTT. This sequence joins TRBV18 and TRBJ1-1; TRBD1 is a possible D gene (5 bases). Germline CDR1 and CDR2: KGHSH and LQKENI. CDR3 length: 12 residues. V was pared by 4 bases and J by 7 bases, with 10 bases between.

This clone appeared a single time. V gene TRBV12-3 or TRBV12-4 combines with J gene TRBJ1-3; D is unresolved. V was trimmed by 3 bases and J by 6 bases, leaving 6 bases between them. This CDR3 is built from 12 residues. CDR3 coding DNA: TGTGCCAGCAGTTTCACAACAAACACCATATATTTT. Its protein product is CASSFTTNTIYF.

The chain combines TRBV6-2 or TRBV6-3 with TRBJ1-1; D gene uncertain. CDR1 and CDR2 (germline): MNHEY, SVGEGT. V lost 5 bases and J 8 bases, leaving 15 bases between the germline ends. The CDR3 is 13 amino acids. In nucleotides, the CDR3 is TGTGCCAGCAGTACTTGGGAGGGTGCGGAAGCTTTCTTT. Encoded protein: CASSTWEGAEAFF.

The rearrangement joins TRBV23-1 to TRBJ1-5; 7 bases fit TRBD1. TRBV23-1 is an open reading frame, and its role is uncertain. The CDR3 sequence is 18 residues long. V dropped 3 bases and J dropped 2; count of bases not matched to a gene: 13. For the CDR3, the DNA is TGCGCCAGCAGTCATCTACCCGAGGGGGCGATGGGCAATCAGCCCCAGCATTTT. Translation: CASSHLPEGAMGNQPQHF.

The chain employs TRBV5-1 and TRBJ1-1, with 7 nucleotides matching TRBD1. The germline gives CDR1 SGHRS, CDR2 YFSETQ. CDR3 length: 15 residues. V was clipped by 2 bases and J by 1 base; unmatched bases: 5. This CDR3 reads CASSFETGRNTEAFF. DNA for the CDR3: TGCGCCAGCAGCTTTGAGACAGGGCGGAACACTGAAGCTTTCTTT.

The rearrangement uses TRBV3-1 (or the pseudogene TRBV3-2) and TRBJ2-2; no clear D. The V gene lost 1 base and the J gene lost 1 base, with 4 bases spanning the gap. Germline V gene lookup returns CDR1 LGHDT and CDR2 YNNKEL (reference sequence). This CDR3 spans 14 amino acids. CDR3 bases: TGTGCCAGCAGCCAAGTCCGGAACACCGGGGAGCTGTTTTTT. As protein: CASSQVRNTGELFF.

The CDR3 DNA reads TGTGCCAGCAGCCCGGACAGGATCAACACTGAAGCTTTCTTT. This sequence encodes CASSPDRINTEAFF. This chain connects TRBV14 to TRBJ1-1; TRBD1 agrees at 7 bases. In germline, CDR1 is SGHDN, CDR2 FVKESK. This CDR3 comprises 14 residues. The ends lost 4 bases at V and 2 bases at J; junction bases unmatched: 4.

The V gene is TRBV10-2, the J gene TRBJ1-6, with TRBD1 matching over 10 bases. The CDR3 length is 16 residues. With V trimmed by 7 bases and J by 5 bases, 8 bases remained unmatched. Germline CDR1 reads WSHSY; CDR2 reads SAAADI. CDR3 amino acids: CASTPRQGADNSPLHF. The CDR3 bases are TGCGCCAGCACGCCAAGACAGGGGGCCGATAATTCACCCCTCCACTTT.

CDR3 sequence (DNA): TGTGCCAGCAGTTACTTTGCAGGGTCGCAAGAGACCCAGTACTTC. It is translated as CASSYFAGSQETQYF. This sequence joins TRBV6-5 and TRBJ2-5, with D perhaps TRBD1 (5 bases). Per germline, CDR1 MNHEY and CDR2 SVGAGI. The CDR3 consists of 15 residues. Trimming left V 1 base short and J 2 bases short, with 11 bases between.

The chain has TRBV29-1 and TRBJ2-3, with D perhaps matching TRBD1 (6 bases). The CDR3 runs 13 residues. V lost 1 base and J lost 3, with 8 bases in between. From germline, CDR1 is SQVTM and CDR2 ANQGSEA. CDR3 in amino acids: CSVEGTATDTQYF. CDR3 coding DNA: TGCAGCGTTGAAGGGACAGCGACAGATACGCAGTATTTT.

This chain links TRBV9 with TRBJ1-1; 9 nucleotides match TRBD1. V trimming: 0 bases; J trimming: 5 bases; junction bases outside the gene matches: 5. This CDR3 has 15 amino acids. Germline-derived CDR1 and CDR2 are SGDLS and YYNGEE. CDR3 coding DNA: TGTGCCAGCAGCGTAGGAACAGGGGGCAAGACTGAAGCTTTCTTT. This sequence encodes CASSVGTGGKTEAFF.